This entry features one TCR beta chain sequence. The antigen remains unidentified. Profiling relied on immunoSEQ multiplex PCR, and the TCRdb table lists in-frame clones only, not all of them. In the table there are under 200,000 clones, around 92% of which are singletons. The data originate from a study of T cell responses to AZD1222 COVID-19 vaccine. V lost 8 bases, J lost 4 bases, and 9 bases lay in between. The V gene's germline CDR1 is SNHLY and CDR2 FYNNEI. CDR3 length: 12 amino acids. Study-level results: Spike was spanned by vaccine-associated CD4 TCRs, with dominance at 160-218 and 743-854. Recipients of two AZD1222 doses showed rising Spike-specific TCR breadth and depth. Scientists sampled the repertoires only once the peak T cell response had passed.

This sequence was found in an adult who received the AZD1222 COVID-19 vaccine. The sequencing here drew on peripheral blood, taken 28 days after the second AZD1222 dose. This chain links TRBV2 with TRBJ1-5; a possible D gene is TRBD1 (6 bases). CDR3: CASGTPNQPQHF. In nucleotides, the CDR3 is TGTGCCAGCGGGACACCTAATCAGCCCCAGCATTTT.